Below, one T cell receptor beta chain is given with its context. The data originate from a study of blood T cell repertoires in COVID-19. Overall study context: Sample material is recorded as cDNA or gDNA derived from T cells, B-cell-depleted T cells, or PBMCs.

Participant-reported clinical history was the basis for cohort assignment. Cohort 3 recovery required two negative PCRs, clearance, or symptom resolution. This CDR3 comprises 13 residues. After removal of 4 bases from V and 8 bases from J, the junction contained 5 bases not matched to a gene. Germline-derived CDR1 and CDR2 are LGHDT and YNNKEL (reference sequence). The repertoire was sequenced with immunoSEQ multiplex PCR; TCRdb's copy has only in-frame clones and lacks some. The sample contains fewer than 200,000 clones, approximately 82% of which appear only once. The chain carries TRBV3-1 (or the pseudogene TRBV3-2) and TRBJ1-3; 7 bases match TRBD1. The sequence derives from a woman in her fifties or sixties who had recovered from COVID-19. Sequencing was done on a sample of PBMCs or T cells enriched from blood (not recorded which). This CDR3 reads CASSPRGIDTIYF. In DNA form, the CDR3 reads TGTGCCAGCAGCCCCAGGGGGATTGACACCATATATTTT.